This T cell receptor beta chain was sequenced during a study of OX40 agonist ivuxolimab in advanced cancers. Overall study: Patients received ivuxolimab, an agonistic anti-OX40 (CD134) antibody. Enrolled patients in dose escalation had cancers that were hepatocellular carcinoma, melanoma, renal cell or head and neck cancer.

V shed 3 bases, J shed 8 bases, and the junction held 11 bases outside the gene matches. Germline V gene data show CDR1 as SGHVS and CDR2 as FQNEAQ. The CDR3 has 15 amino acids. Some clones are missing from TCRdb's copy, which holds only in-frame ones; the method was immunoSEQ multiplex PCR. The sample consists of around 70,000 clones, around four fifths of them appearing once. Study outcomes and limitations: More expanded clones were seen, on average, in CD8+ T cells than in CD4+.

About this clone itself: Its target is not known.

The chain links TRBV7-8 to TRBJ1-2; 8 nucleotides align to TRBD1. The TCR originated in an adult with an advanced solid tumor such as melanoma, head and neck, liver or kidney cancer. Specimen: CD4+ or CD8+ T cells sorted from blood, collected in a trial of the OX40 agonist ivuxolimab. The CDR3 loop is CASSFSGGAVSGYTF. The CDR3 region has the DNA TGTGCCAGCAGCTTTTCAGGGGGCGCAGTCTCCGGCTACACCTTC.